The clone carrying this TCR beta chain was recorded once. Antigen: not known. This sample was included in a study of T cell responses to AZD1222 COVID-19 vaccine. Background on the study: It was second doses at about 4 or about 12 weeks that were pooled.

Study conclusions and caveats: The peak T cell response came first, and repertoires were sampled only after it. The span of vaccine-associated CD4 TCRs extended across spike, with dominance at 160-218 and 743-854. Females made up more of the donors, who were largely white British, and clonal diversity may have come out too low.

Clones were sequenced by immunoSEQ multiplex PCR, and TCRdb holds only the in-frame ones, with some missing. This table holds about 79,000 clones, around 80% found once. This CDR3 contains 15 residues. The V and J ends lost 0 bases and 0 bases respectively, with 9 bases between them. From germline, CDR1 is KGHSH and CDR2 LQKENI. Sample: peripheral blood, taken on day 0 of AZD1222 vaccination. The receptor was derived from an adult in good health. This chain joins TRBV18 and TRBJ2-7, with D unresolved. The CDR3 DNA reads TGTGCCAGCTCACCACCTCAGGCGAGCTCCTACGAGCAGTACTTC. This gives the protein CASSPPQASSYEQYF. The whole variable domain, remainder taken from reference TRBV18 and TRBJ2-7, is NAGVMQNPRHLVRRRGQEARLRCSPMKGHSHVYWYRQLPEEGLKFMVYLQKENIIDESGMPKERFSAEFPKEGPSILRIQQVVRGDSAAYFCASSPPQASSYEQYFGPGTRLTVT.